Below are 23 T cell receptor beta chains sequenced from a single sample in a study of T cells in Graves' hyperthyroidism and ophthalmopathy. Regions amplified from RNA transcripts were the TCR beta CDR3 regions. When the TCR CDR3 underwent first-round RT-PCR, the HTBI primer set was used. TCRdb passed the multiplex PCR reads through MiXCR, listing each CDR3 protein once. The sample includes over 500,000 distinct CDR3 sequences, 12% to 15% of them seen just once. The sample taken for sequencing was blood. All receptors come from a woman between 40 and 50 years old with Graves' hyperthyroidism.

In this sample, this clonotype turned up many times. The chain recombines TRBV30 with TRBJ2-7, with 11 bases that match TRBD2. The junction had 1 base not matched to a gene; V was cut back by 1 base and J by 5 bases. The CDR3 consists of 13 residues. Germline CDR1 reads GTSNPN; CDR2 reads SVGIG (reference sequence). CDR3 sequence (DNA): TGTGCCTGGAGTGGACTAGCGGGAAACGAGCAGTACTTC. This sequence encodes CAWSGLAGNEQYF.

This clonotype has just a few counts. The chain links TRBV14 to TRBJ2-2, with TRBD2 matching over 13 bases. J lost 0 bases, V lost 0 bases, and 1 base had no gene match. This CDR3 spans 18 amino acids. Germline values: CDR1 SGHDN, CDR2 FVKESK. The CDR3 coding sequence is TGTGCCAGCAGCCAAGAACTAGCGGGAGGGTCGAACACCGGGGAGCTGTTTTTT. Translating it yields CASSQELAGGSNTGELFF.

At least ten counts were recorded for this clonotype. The CDR3 DNA reads TGTGCCAGCAGTGAAGACTACAGGGGCAAGAACTATGGCTACACCTTC. Its translation is CASSEDYRGKNYGYTF. The chain couples TRBV6-1 to TRBJ1-2, with 7 positions matching TRBD1. Germline V lookup: CDR1 MNHNS, CDR2 SASEGT. CDR3 length: 16 residues. With 1 base clipped from V and 2 bases from J, the junction kept 7 bases outside the gene matches.

This clonotype showed up many times. The rearrangement joins TRBV7-2 to TRBJ2-3; D is uncertain. The CDR3 covers 14 residues. Trimming left V 4 bases short and J 7 bases short, with 15 bases between. Per germline, CDR1 SGHTA and CDR2 FQGNSA. CDR3 sequence (DNA): TGTGCCAGCAGCTCGCCGCCCTTCGAGAATACGCAGTATTTT. Its translation is CASSSPPFENTQYF.

This clonotype was seen many times. The gene calls are TRBV5-1 and TRBJ2-5; D remains ambiguous. In germline, CDR1 is SGHRS, CDR2 YFSETQ. The CDR3 runs to 13 residues. The V end lost 5 bases, the J end lost 2 bases, and 10 bases lay between the germline ends. The CDR3 DNA reads TGCGCCAGCAGAAAGGGCAGTCAAGAGACCCAGTACTTC. It yields the protein CASRKGSQETQYF.

In its sample, this clonotype was seen many times. The chain uses TRBV28 and TRBJ1-6, with 10 positions matching TRBD1. V lost 3 bases, J lost 9 bases, and 5 bases stayed unmatched. The CDR3 totals 15 residues. Germline values: CDR1 MDHEN, CDR2 SYDVKM. CDR3 bases: TGTGCCAGCAGTTTCCAGGGACAGGGGAGTTCACCCCTCCACTTT. Translation gives CASSFQGQGSSPLHF. Variable domain in full (rest from reference TRBV28 and TRBJ1-6): DVKVTQSSRYLVKRTGEKVFLECVQDMDHENMFWYRQDPGLGLRLIYFSYDVKMKEKGDIPEGYSVSREKKERFSLILESASTNQTSMYLCASSFQGQGSSPLHFGNGTRLTVT.

This chain uses TRBV5-5 with TRBJ2-7; TRBD1 matches 10 bases. This CDR3 comprises 16 residues. Trimming at V came to 4 bases and at J to 1 base, leaving 8 bases not matched to a gene. Germline V CDR1 and CDR2: SGHKS, YYEKEE (reference sequence). In DNA form, the CDR3 reads TGTGCCAGCAGCCGGACAGGGGGATCCACTTCCTACGAGCAGTACTTC. It translates to CASSRTGGSTSYEQYF.

Ten or more counts support this clonotype. V usage is TRBV20-1 and J usage is TRBJ1-2, with D possibly being TRBD1 (5 bases). The CDR3 is 12 amino acids. Trimming took off 4 bases at V and 7 bases at J, with 13 bases between the two ends. The V gene's germline CDR1 is DFQATT and CDR2 SNEGSKA (reference sequence). In DNA form, the CDR3 reads TGCAGTGCTAAACAGGCTTCGGGTGGCTACACCTTC. It codes for CSAKQASGGYTF.

In this sample, this clonotype turned up many times. This chain links TRBV2 with TRBJ2-3; D uncertain. Trimming removed 8 bases from V and 1 base from J, with 13 bases in between. The germline gives CDR1 SNHLY, CDR2 FYNNEI. The CDR3 spans 14 residues. CDR3 bases: TGTGCCAGCGGACGACTCCGGGGCACAGATACGCAGTATTTT. Translated: CASGRLRGTDTQYF.

Comment on this clonotype: An end of the junction does not agree with germline; a read error may underlie this. The J gene is TRBJ2-1, the V gene TRBV29-1, with 10 bases aligning to TRBD1. CDR1 is SQVTM, CDR2 ANQGSEA, per germline. The CDR3 has 15 residues. The CDR3 sequence is CSVEGTGGAYDEQFF. Here the CDR3 DNA reads TGCAGCGTTGAAGGGACAGGGGGTGCCTACGATGAGCAGTTCTTC.

The table lists this clonotype with many counts. This chain links TRBV7-9 with TRBJ2-1; 8 bases agree with TRBD1. CDR3 size: 15 residues. V dropped 5 bases and J dropped 7; count of bases not matched to a gene: 10. Germline CDR1 SEHNR, CDR2 FQNEAQ (reference sequence). Here the CDR3 DNA reads TGTGCCAGCAGCCAACAGGGGGATCGGTATAATGAGCAGTTCTTC. Translating it yields CASSQQGDRYNEQFF.

The chain uses TRBV6-2 or TRBV6-3 and TRBJ2-1; 10 nucleotides line up with TRBD2. V shed 5 bases and J 7 bases; nucleotides not matched to a gene: 5. CDR3 length: 14 residues. The germline gives CDR1 MNHEY, CDR2 SVGEGT. CDR3 amino acids: CASSVLAGANEQFF. In DNA form, the CDR3 reads TGTGCCAGCAGTGTGCTAGCGGGAGCAAATGAGCAGTTCTTC.

This clonotype was detected ten times or more. V usage is TRBV20-1 and J usage is TRBJ2-7; 14 bases are a match to TRBD2. The junction had 0 bases not matched to a gene; V was cut back by 3 bases and J by 2 bases. This CDR3 has 14 amino acids. Germline loops: CDR1 DFQATT, CDR2 SNEGSKA (reference sequence). DNA for the CDR3: TGCAGTGCTAGGGGACTAGCGGGGGCCTACGAGCAGTACTTC. Translation: CSARGLAGAYEQYF.

This clonotype was picked up many times. This chain joins TRBV6-2 or TRBV6-3 and TRBJ1-2; a weak D match, TRBD1 (5 bases). The CDR3 has 20 amino acids. CDR1 is MNHEY and CDR2 is SVGEGT in the germline V gene. Between the trimmed V and J ends, which lost 6 bases and 4 bases, there was a span of 33 bases. The CDR3 region is CASSPPRGGTLSGVSYGYTF. For the CDR3, the DNA is TGTGCCAGCAGCCCTCCGCGCGGAGGGACGCTTTCAGGCGTCAGCTATGGCTACACCTTC.

This chain's CDR3 is CASSQILAGVETQYF. Written as DNA, the CDR3 is TGTGCCAGCAGCCAGATACTAGCGGGAGTAGAGACCCAGTACTTC. V gene TRBV4-2 combines with J gene TRBJ2-5; 11 bases agree with TRBD2. Germline CDR1 reads LGHNA; CDR2 reads YNFKEQ. The CDR3 extends over 15 amino acids. The V gene end was trimmed by 3 bases and the J gene end by 4 bases; junction bases not matched to a gene: 4.

This clonotype was detected many times. This rearrangement joins TRBV28 to TRBJ2-7; D unresolved. Per germline, CDR1 MDHEN and CDR2 SYDVKM. Trimming took 5 bases from V and 0 from J, leaving 20 bases between them. This CDR3 has 17 amino acids. As DNA, the CDR3 is TGTGCCAGCAGTCTCGTCCCGGGTGCAGCTAGCTCCTACGAGCAGTACTTC. Translated, it gives CASSLVPGAASSYEQYF.

This clonotype has a handful of counts. The rearrangement joins TRBV3-1 to TRBJ2-2, with D unresolved. Germline V gives CDR1 LGHDT, CDR2 YNNKEL (reference sequence). The CDR3 length is 15 residues. The V gene lost 2 bases and the J gene lost 4 bases, with 11 bases spanning the gap. In DNA, the CDR3 is TGTGCCAGCAGCCAACCTGGACGGACCACCGGGGAGCTGTTTTTT. It specifies CASSQPGRTTGELFF.

Ten or more counts support this clonotype. The gene calls are TRBV11-2 and TRBJ2-5; D tentatively fits TRBD1 or TRBD2 (6 bases each). V was trimmed by 5 bases and J by 5 bases, leaving 18 bases between them. Germline lookup yields CDR1 SGHAT and CDR2 FQNNGV. The length of the CDR3 is 15 residues. The CDR3 DNA sequence: TGTGCCAGCAGCCCAACGTGGGGGGCGGAGGAGACCCAGTACTTC. Translating it yields CASSPTWGAEETQYF.

Comment on this clonotype: A single base separates this from a much larger clone, so it may be a read error. The chain has TRBV20-1 and TRBJ2-2; D is possibly TRBD2 (6 bases). The CDR3 consists of 15 residues. Germline lookup yields CDR1 DFQATT and CDR2 SNEGSKA (reference sequence). CDR3 in DNA: TGCAGTGCTAGAGTCGGGGGAACGAACACCGGGGGGCTGTTTTTT. This translates into CSARVGGTNTGGLFF.

This clonotype appeared a few times. The rearrangement links TRBV7-2 to TRBJ2-5; D unclear. V was pared by 5 bases and J by 3 bases, with 13 bases between. The CDR3 runs 14 residues. Germline loops: CDR1 SGHTA, CDR2 FQGNSA. The CDR3 protein is CASSPSRMEETQYF. The CDR3 DNA reads TGTGCCAGCAGCCCCTCGAGGATGGAAGAGACCCAGTACTTC.

This clonotype was detected many times. The chain carries TRBV6-1 and TRBJ2-7, with D possibly matching TRBD2 (5 bases). Germline loops: CDR1 MNHNS, CDR2 SASEGT. This CDR3 is built from 15 residues. V was shortened by 6 bases and J by 0 bases, with 15 bases between the two germline ends. CDR3 in DNA: TGTGCCAGCAGCGTAGGACTCTCGAGCTCCTACGAGCAGTACTTC. Amino acids: CASSVGLSSSYEQYF.

This clonotype has more than one count but fewer than ten. The V gene is TRBV19, the J gene TRBJ2-1; D gene ambiguous. Germline values: CDR1 LNHDA, CDR2 SQIVND (reference sequence). CDR3 length equals 15 residues. Trimming stripped 1 base from V and 4 bases from J, with 11 bases between. The CDR3 spells CASSIGVNLYNEQFF. DNA of the CDR3: TGTGCCAGTAGTATAGGAGTAAACCTATACAATGAGCAGTTCTTC.

This clonotype was detected many times. The chain links TRBV5-1 to TRBJ1-4; 8 positions agree with TRBD1. CDR1 SGHRS and CDR2 YFSETQ come from the germline V gene. The CDR3 has 16 amino acids. The V segment lost 4 bases and the J segment 3 bases; nucleotides outside the gene matches: 8. CDR3 coding DNA: TGCGCCAGCAGCCCAGGCTCGACAGGGGCTAATGAAAAACTGTTTTTT. Translation: CASSPGSTGANEKLFF. Full variable domain (remainder filled in from reference TRBV5-1 and TRBJ1-4): KAGVTQTPRYLIKTRGQQVTLSCSPISGHRSVSWYQQTPGQGLQFLFEYFSETQRNKGNFPGRFSGRQFSNSRSEMNVSTLELGDSALYLCASSPGSTGANEKLFFGSGTQLSVL.